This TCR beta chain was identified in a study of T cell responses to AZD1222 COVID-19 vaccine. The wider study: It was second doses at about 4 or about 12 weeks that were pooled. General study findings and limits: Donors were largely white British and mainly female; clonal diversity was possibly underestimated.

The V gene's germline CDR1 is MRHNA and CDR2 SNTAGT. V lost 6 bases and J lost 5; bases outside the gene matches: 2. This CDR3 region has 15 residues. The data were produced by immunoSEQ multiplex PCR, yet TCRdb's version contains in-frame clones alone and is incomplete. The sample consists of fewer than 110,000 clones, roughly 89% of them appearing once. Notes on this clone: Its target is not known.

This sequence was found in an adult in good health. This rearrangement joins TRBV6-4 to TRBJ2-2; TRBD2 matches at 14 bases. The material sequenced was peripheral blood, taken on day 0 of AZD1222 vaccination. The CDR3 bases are TGTGCCAGCAGACGGACTAGCGGGGGGACCGGGGAGCTGTTTTTT. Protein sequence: CASRRTSGGTGELFF.